This T cell receptor (beta chain) appears in the sequencing data of a study of molecular identifiers for immune sequencing clone quantification. This clonotype was detected ten times or more. Sorting captured naive CD8 T cells as CD8+CD4-CCR7+CD45RA+. With listed TCR primers and previously described methods, bulk TCR libraries were prepared. TCRdb reanalysed the PCR reads using MiXCR and keeps one entry per CDR3 protein. The data contain about 510,000 distinct CDR3 sequences, 20% to 25% of them singletons. The CDR3 length is 13 residues. CDR1 and CDR2 from the germline V gene are SGHKS and YYEKEE (reference sequence). The V segment lost 0 bases and the J segment 14 bases; nucleotides outside the gene matches: 7.

This chain uses TRBV5-5 with TRBJ2-3; 9 bases line up with TRBD1. The clonotype was recovered from a human donor in good health. Some libraries in this study had Jurkat cell RNA spiked in. The sequencing input was naive CD8+ T cells from blood, with Jurkat cell RNA spiked in. Subset given: FACS-sorted CD8+CD4-CCR7+CD45RA+ naive T cells. The CDR3 sequence is CASSLDLGQGAYF. DNA for the CDR3: TGTGCCAGCAGCTTGGATTTGGGACAGGGTGCGTATTTT.